The entry that follows covers one T cell receptor (beta chain) sequence. These data come from a study of T cell responses to AZD1222 COVID-19 vaccine. Data came from immunoSEQ multiplex PCR; TCRdb stores just in-frame clones and leaves some out. The sample lists approximately 170,000 clones, 94% occurring once. This clonotype originated in an adult who received the AZD1222 COVID-19 vaccine. The specimen was peripheral blood, collected 28 days after the second AZD1222 dose.

The CDR3 sequence: CASSEALNQPQHF. Written as DNA, the CDR3 is TGTGCCAGCAGTGAAGCCCTCAATCAGCCCCAGCATTTT. The chain is built from TRBV2 and TRBJ1-5; D remains unclear. The CDR3 consists of 13 residues. V was shortened by 0 bases and J by 3 bases, with 3 bases between the two germline ends. Per germline, CDR1 SNHLY and CDR2 FYNNEI. The full variable domain, with the rest looked up from reference TRBV2 and TRBJ1-5, is EPEVTQTPSHQVTQMGQEVILRCVPISNHLYFYWYRQILGQKVEFLVSFYNNEISEKSEIFDDQFSVERPDGSNFTLKIRSTKLEDSAMYFCASSEALNQPQHFGDGTRLSIL.